The rows below give T cell receptor beta chains drawn from one sample of a study of blood T cell repertoires in COVID-19. The table came from immunoSEQ multiplex PCR; TCRdb's copy has only in-frame clones and leaves some out. In the table there are roughly 300,000 clones, about 85% of which are singletons. Sequenced input: peripheral blood. Receptors originate from a human donor in a cohort sampled during active COVID-19. CDR3s leave out the opening cysteine and the closing phenylalanine or tryptophan. Clone size, where shown, is once, few, many, or a class for clones that have expanded.

TRBJ2-7,TRBV5-1,NA,ASKGDFYEQY
TRBJ2-5,TRBV6-5,NA,ASSYSGVQETQY
TRBJ2-1,TRBV7-2,NA,ASSLKAGNEQF
TRBJ2-7,TRBV6-5,NA,ASSYGVLDYEQY
TRBJ2-3,TRBV19,NA,ASSMDTATDTQY
TRBJ1-5,TRBV6-5,once,ASSYSDRKDQPQH
TRBJ2-7,TRBV18,NA,ASSPTPQGEQY
TRBJ1-2,TRBV6-5,many,ASGPLGHYGYT
TRBJ2-3,TRBV5-1,few,ASRRGLVTRSTDTQY
TRBJ2-3,TRBV11-2,NA,ASSPGTVYSTDTQY
TRBJ2-7,TRBV7-2,NA,ASSLLLGAGGPFNEQY
TRBJ2-7,TRBV6-5,NA,ASKRTSGDSYEQY
TRBJ1-1,TRBV4-1,NA,ASSRGQNTEAF
TRBJ1-1,TRBV5-1,NA,ASSLVVGMNTEAF
TRBJ1-4,TRBV6-5,NA,ATGGQGGNLKLF
TRBJ1-2,TRBV28,NA,ASSFQAGQGGYT
TRBJ2-3,TRBV27,NA,ASSTLAGGADTQY
TRBJ2-3,TRBV2,NA,ASSRLAASTDTQY
TRBJ2-5,TRBV30,NA,AWNPAGPTQY
TRBJ2-3,TRBV28,NA,ASSLLYDTQY
TRBJ2-3,TRBV30,NA,AWRRGVVADTQY
TRBJ2-1,TRBV5-6,once,ASSLPAGVEF
TRBJ1-5,TRBV9,NA,ASSAGGTPQH
TRBJ2-2,TRBV7-2,NA,ASSLDRGSSTGELF
TRBJ2-3,TRBV30,NA,AWRGASTDTQY
TRBJ2-1,TRBV5-1,NA,ASSWGAGSSYNEQF
TRBJ1-5,TRBV24-1,NA,ATREGAGQPQH
TRBJ2-6,TRBV13,NA,ASSLDRLAGISGANVLT
TRBJ1-6,TRBV5-6,NA,ASSLGRGAGSPLH
TRBJ2-1,TRBV3-1/TRBV3-2,NA,ASSQAGNEQF
TRBJ1-1,TRBV18,few,ASSLGRNTEAF
TRBJ2-5,TRBV5-4,NA,ASSIGTVQETQY
TRBJ2-7,TRBV4-2,NA,ASSQDEQGPYEQY
TRBJ2-7,TRBV30,NA,AWNRPLYGSSYEQY
TRBJ2-7,TRBV19,NA,ASSLGLAGTYEQY
TRBJ2-7,TRBV3-1/TRBV3-2,NA,ASSRQGISEQY
TRBJ1-6,TRBV7-9,few,ASSLEGYNSPLH
TRBJ1-2,TRBV7-3,NA,ASSPGTGGSYT
TRBJ2-7,TRBV15,NA,ATSRAGQGSYEQY
TRBJ2-1,TRBV28,once,ASSPLAGGVNEQF
TRBJ1-6,TRBV6-5,few,ASSYGGFYSPLH
TRBJ2-5,TRBV9,NA,ASSQQGSQTQY
TRBJ2-1,TRBV10-1,once,ASSDGPRGRDEQF
TRBJ2-2,TRBV28,NA,ASSSPGGAGELF
TRBJ1-1,TRBV6-5,NA,ATRGYAEAF
TRBJ1-1,TRBV28,NA,ASSSTTPNTEAF
TRBJ1-4,TRBV6-5,few,ASKPTGSNEKLF
TRBJ2-7,TRBV6-5,NA,ASRRLAGGSYEQY
TRBJ2-7,TRBV5-1,NA,ASNGGGSTYEQY
TRBJ2-6,TRBV21-1,once,ASSKSGQVRSGANVLT
TRBJ2-7,TRBV9,NA,ASSVSPLAGVYEQY
TRBJ1-3,TRBV10-3,NA,AIKQGSGNTIY
TRBJ2-1,TRBV5-1,once,ASSLARARANEQF